The present TCR beta chain was sequenced within a study of blood T cell repertoires in COVID-19. Two negative PCRs, clearance, or symptom resolution had been documented for recovered Cohort 3 donors. Authors' processing steps: Researchers report that nucleated cell counts were estimated from reference gene primer amplification. TCRdb's copy holds only in-frame clones and misses some; the assay was immunoSEQ multiplex PCR. V and J calls plus clone size are reproduced from that table; the DNA served to infer D and trimming. The sample carries 250,000 to 400,000 clones, over 85% recorded once. This CDR3 is built from 12 residues. Trimming pared 1 base from V and 8 bases from J, leaving 9 bases between. The germline V gene has CDR1 SGHRS and CDR2 YFSETQ.

This chain links TRBV5-1 with TRBJ1-1; D possibly corresponds to TRBD1 (5 bases). This TCR came from a man aged 55 to 70 who had recovered from COVID-19. Sequenced material: PBMCs or T cells enriched from blood (not recorded which). In DNA, the CDR3 is TGCGCCAGCAGCTTGTCAGGGAAGGAAGCTTTCTTT. Protein product: CASSLSGKEAFF.